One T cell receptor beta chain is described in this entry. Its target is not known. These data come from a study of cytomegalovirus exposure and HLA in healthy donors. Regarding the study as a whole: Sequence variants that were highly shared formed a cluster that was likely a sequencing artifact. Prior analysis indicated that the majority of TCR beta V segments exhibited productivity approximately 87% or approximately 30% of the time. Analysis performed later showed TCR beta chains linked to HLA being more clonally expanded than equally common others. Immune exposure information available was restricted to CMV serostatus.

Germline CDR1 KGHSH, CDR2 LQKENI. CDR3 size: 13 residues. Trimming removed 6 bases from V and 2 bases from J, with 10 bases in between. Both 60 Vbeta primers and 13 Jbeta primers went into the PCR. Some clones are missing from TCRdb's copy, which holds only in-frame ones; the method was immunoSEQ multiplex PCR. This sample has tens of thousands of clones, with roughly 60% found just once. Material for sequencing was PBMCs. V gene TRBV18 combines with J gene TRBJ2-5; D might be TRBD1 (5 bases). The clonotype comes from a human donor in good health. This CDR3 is CASSRDRQETQYF. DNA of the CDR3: TGTGCCAGCTCTCGCGACAGACAAGAGACCCAGTACTTC.